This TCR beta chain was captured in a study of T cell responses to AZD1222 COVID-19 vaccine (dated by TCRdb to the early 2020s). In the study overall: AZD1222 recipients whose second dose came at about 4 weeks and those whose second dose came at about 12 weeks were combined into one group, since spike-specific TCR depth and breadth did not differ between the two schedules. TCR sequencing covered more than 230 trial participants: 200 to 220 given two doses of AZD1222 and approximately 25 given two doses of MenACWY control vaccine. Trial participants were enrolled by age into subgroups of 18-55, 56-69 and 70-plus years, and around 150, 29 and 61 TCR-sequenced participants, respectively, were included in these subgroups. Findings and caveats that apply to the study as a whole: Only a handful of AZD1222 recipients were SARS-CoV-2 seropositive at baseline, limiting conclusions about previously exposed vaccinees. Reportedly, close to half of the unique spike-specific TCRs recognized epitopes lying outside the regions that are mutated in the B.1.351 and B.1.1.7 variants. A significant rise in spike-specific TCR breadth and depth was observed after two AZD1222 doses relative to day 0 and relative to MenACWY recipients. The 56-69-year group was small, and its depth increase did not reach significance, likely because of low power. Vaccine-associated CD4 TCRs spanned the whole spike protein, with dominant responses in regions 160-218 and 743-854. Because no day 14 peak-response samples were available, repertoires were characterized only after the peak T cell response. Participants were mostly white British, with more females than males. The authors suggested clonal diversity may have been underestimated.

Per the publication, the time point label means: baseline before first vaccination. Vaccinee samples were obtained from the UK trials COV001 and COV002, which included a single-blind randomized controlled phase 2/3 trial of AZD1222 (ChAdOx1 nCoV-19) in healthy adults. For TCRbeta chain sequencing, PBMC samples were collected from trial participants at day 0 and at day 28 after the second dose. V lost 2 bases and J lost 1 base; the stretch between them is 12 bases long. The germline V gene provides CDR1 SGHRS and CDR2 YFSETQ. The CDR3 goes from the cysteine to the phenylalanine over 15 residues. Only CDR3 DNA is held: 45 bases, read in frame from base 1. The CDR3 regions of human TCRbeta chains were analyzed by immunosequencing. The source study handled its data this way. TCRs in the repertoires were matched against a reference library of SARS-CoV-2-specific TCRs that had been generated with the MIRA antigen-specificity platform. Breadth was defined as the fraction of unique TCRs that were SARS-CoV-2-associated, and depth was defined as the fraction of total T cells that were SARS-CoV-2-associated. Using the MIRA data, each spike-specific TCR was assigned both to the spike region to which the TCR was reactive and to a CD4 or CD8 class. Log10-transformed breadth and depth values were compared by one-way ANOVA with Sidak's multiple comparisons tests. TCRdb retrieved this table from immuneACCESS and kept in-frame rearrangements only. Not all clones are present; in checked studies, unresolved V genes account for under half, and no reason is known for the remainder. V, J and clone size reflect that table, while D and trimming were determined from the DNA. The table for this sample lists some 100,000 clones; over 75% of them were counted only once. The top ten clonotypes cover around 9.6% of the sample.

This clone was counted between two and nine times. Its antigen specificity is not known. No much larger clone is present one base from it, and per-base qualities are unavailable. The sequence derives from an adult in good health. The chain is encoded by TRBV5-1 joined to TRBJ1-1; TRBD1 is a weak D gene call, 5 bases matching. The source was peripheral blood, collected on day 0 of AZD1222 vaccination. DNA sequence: TGCGCCAGCAGCTTAACAACAGGTCGGAACACTGAAGCTTTCTTT. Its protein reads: CASSLTTGRNTEAFF.